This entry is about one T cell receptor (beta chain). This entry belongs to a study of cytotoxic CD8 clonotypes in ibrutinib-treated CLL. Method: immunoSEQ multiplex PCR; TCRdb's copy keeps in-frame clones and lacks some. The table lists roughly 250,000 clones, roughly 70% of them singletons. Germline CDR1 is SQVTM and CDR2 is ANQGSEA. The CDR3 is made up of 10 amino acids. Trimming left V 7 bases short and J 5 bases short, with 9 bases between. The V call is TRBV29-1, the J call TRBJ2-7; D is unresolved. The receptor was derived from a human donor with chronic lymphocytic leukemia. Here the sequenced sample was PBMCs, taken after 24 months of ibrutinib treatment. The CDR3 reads CSGGEDEQYF. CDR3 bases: TGCAGCGGCGGAGAGGACGAGCAGTACTTC.